This T cell receptor (beta chain) was documented in a study of blood T cell repertoires in COVID-19 (dated by TCRdb to 2020 to 2022). With regard to the full study: Collaborator samples came from the United States, Italy and Spain and covered acute and convalescent phases of COVID-19. The prospective study material was composed of cDNA or gDNA derived from T cells, B-cell-depleted T cells, or PBMCs. Subjects who had been exposed to COVID-19, were actively infected with it, or had recovered from it provided the deeply sampled blood TCRbeta repertoires that made up the dataset. The repertoires were released in a freely available public database intended as a resource for research on the immune response to SARS-CoV-2. Samples were obtained from the ongoing ImmuneRACE study (first 160 participants) and from over a thousand subjects provided by 6 global collaborators. A de-identified subject ID, COVID-19 status, age in years and sex were almost always included in the sample metadata. Where available, HLA class I and class II types were obtained from metadata supplied by the sample provider rather than from assay-based typing. General study outcomes and caveats: How much clinical and demographic metadata was included differed by source and by participant, and the metadata was provided uncurated.

Measured from the cysteine to the phenylalanine, the CDR3 is 11 residues long. This entry keeps only the CDR3 DNA: 33 bases, framed from base 1. The germline V gene encodes CDR1 MNHEY and CDR2 SVGAGI. Relative to germline, V is 8 bases shorter and J is 7 bases shorter, with 8 bases between their ends. To note about this clone: The antigen this receptor binds is unknown. Base qualities are not provided; no much larger clone lies one nucleotide away.

The immunoSEQ Assay, a bias-controlled multiplex PCR, was used to amplify TCRbeta CDR3 regions from genomic DNA. As for the authors' bioinformatics: Nucleated cell counts per sample were estimated from amplification of reference gene primers within the assay. To quantify the absolute abundance of each unique TCRbeta CDR3 rearrangement, sequence reads were collapsed and filtered. For each sample, productive Simpson clonality was calculated by taking the square root of Simpson's diversity index across productive rearrangements. TCRdb provides this immuneACCESS table in a form limited to in-frame rearrangements. Some clones are lacking; in checked studies, under half of them reflect an unresolved V gene, and why the rest are absent is not known. V, J and clone size reflect that table, while D and trimming were determined from the DNA. The table for this sample lists about 100,000 clones; roughly 88% of them were counted only once. The leading ten clones occupy 6.5% to 7% of the sample.

The collaborating institutions used their own protocols to collect whole blood in K2EDTA tubes. For TCRbeta analysis, collaborator samples were shipped as frozen whole blood, as isolated PBMCs, or as DNA extracted from either sample type. The sample comprised peripheral blood. The source is a man over 45 with active or convalescent COVID-19. The chain joins TRBV6-5 to TRBJ2-2; the D gene is possibly TRBD1, with 6 bases matching. This receptor has the CDR3 CASGDIGELFF. In nucleotides, the sequence is TGTGCCAGCGGGGACATCGGGGAGCTGTTTTTT.